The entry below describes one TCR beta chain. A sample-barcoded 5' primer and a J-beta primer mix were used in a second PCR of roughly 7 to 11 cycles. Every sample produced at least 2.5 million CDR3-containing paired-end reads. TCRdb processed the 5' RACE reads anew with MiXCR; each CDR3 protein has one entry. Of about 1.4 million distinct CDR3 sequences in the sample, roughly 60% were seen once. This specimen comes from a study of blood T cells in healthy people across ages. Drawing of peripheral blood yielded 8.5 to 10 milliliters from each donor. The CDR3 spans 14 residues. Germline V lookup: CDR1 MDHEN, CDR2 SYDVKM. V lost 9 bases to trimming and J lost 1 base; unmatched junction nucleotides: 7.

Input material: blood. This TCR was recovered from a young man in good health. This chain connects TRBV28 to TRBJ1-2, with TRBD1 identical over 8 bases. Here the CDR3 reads CASQGALLNYGYTF. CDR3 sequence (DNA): TGTGCCAGTCAGGGGGCGCTTCTTAACTATGGCTACACCTTC.